The 25 T cell receptor beta chains below were found in one sample sequenced in a study of post-analysis software for immune sequencing data. Study-level results: Among 4 or 5 TRBV segments more frequent in patients than controls were TRBV5-6, TRBV5-1 and TRBV20-1.

These receptors' targets are unknown. The TCR beta cDNA libraries contained unique molecular identifiers. Via MiXCR, TCRdb re-called the PCR reads, giving one row per CDR3 protein. The sample consists of about 170,000 distinct CDR3 sequences, approximately 30% of them appearing once. The sample taken for sequencing was blood. The source of these receptors is a girl aged 5-17 years with multiple sclerosis.

As for this clonotype: A read error may be the cause here, since a much bigger clone is one base away. The V gene is TRBV12-3 or TRBV12-4, the J gene TRBJ2-5; D gene uncertain. This CDR3 has 12 residues. CDR3 nucleotides: TGTGCCGGCAGTTCCCTGAGAGCCCTCCAGTACTTC. It is translated as CAGSSLRALQYF.

This clonotype has only one observation. This could be a read error, since a much larger clone is one nucleotide away. The chain recombines TRBV9 with TRBJ2-1; 10 nucleotides line up with TRBD2. The germline V gene has CDR1 SGDLS and CDR2 YYNGEE. This CDR3 has 15 residues. V was clipped by 4 bases and J by 8 bases; unmatched bases: 9. The CDR3 reads CASSRTSGIGDEQFF. In nucleotides, the CDR3 is TGTGCCAGCAGCCGCACTAGCGGGATTGGGGATGAGCAGTTCTTC.

The genes are TRBV3-1 and TRBJ2-1; the D is unclear. Germline V CDR1 and CDR2: LGHDT, YNNKEL (reference sequence). V gave up 8 bases and J gave up 5 bases, with 7 bases separating them. The CDR3 has 11 residues. CDR3: CASRANNEQFF. In nucleotides, the CDR3 is TGTGCCAGCCGGGCGAACAATGAGCAGTTCTTC.

This clonotype was counted between two and nine times. This chain connects TRBV29-1 to TRBJ1-1; TRBD1 matches 8 bases. The germline V gene has CDR1 SQVTM and CDR2 ANQGSEA. The CDR3 loop spans 14 amino acids. With 7 bases clipped from V and 0 bases from J, the junction kept 7 bases outside the gene matches. The CDR3 nucleotides are TGCAGCGGCGGGACAGGTTACATGAACACTGAAGCTTTCTTT. This gives the protein CSGGTGYMNTEAFF.

Comments on this clonotype: The junction and the germline gene differ at one end; a read error may be behind it. This chain links TRBV20-1 with TRBJ2-7; 8 bases agree with TRBD2. Looked up from germline, CDR1 is DFQATT and CDR2 is SNEGSKA (reference sequence). The CDR3 contains 15 residues. CDR3 sequence reads: CSTRGVGRAAGEQYF. The CDR3 nucleotides read TGCAGTACTAGAGGGGTCGGGAGGGCCGCGGGAGAGCAGTACTTC.

This clonotype came up a few times. The chain is built from TRBV27 and TRBJ1-1, with a possible D match to TRBD1 (6 bases). This CDR3 has 14 residues. Germline assignment: CDR1 MNHEY and CDR2 SMNVEV (reference sequence). Trimming shortened V by 0 bases and J by 7 bases, and 12 bases separated the two germline ends. DNA for the CDR3: TGTGCCAGCAGTTTATCGCGGCCAGGGGATGAAGCTTTCTTT. Translation: CASSLSRPGDEAFF.

At least ten counts were recorded for this clonotype. V gene TRBV4-1 combines with J gene TRBJ2-1; no clear D gene. This CDR3 spans 15 amino acids. The ends were cut back, 0 bases at V and 6 bases at J, with 12 bases in the middle. The germline gives CDR1 MGHRA, CDR2 YSYEKL. CDR3 in DNA: TGCGCCAGCAGCCAAGATTCGAGCTCTCTCAATGAGCAGTTCTTC. Its protein product is CASSQDSSSLNEQFF.

Worth noting for this clonotype: A read error may produce the germline difference seen at one junction end. The chain combines TRBV5-1 with TRBJ1-4; no clear D gene. Looked up from germline, CDR1 is SGHRS and CDR2 is YFSETQ. The length of the CDR3 is 17 residues. For the CDR3, the DNA is TGCGCCAGCAGCTTGGGGGTAACCTATGCAACTAGTGAAAAACTGTTTTTT. Translating gives CASSLGVTYATSEKLFF.

The chain combines TRBV15 with TRBJ2-3; TRBD1 agrees at 11 bases. There are 16 residues in the CDR3. The J segment lost 2 bases and the V segment lost 4 bases, leaving 5 bases of the junction unmatched. Per the germline V gene, CDR1 is LNHNV and CDR2 is YYDKDF (reference sequence). In DNA, the CDR3 is TGTGCCACCAGCATCGGGACAGGGGGTTCCACAGATACGCAGTATTTT. Protein: CATSIGTGGSTDTQYF.

The sample holds many counts of this clonotype. The chain uses TRBV29-1 and TRBJ2-5; D unresolved. The CDR3 covers 15 residues. The germline V gene has CDR1 SQVTM and CDR2 ANQGSEA. Trimming took 3 bases from V and 2 from J, leaving 16 bases between them. DNA for the CDR3: TGCAGCGTTGACGTGAGTCATATTATTCAAGAGACCCAGTACTTC. Protein product: CSVDVSHIIQETQYF.

This clonotype has a handful of counts. The chain is built from TRBV2 and TRBJ1-6, with TRBD1 matching 7 bases. Germline V lookup: CDR1 SNHLY, CDR2 FYNNEI. The CDR3 loop spans 15 amino acids. V shed 7 bases and J 7 bases; nucleotides not matched to a gene: 10. The DNA of the CDR3 is TGTGCCAGCAAAGACCGGGACAGCGACAATTCACCCCTCCACTTT. The encoded protein is CASKDRDSDNSPLHF.

In this sample, this clonotype turned up a few times. The chain couples TRBV15 to TRBJ2-2, with 8 nucleotides matching TRBD1. V shed 1 base, J shed 6 bases, and the junction held 16 bases outside the gene matches. Germline CDR1 and CDR2: LNHNV and YYDKDF (reference sequence). This CDR3 comprises 19 residues. CDR3 in DNA: TGTGCCACCAGCAGAGTAAGGGAGCCGGGACAGGTTCCCTCCGGGGAGCTGTTTTTT. Translating gives CATSRVREPGQVPSGELFF.

V usage is TRBV5-1 and J usage is TRBJ1-1; 7 bases line up with TRBD1. Germline CDR1 and CDR2: SGHRS and YFSETQ. The ends lost 0 bases at V and 5 bases at J; junction bases unmatched: 13. CDR3 length equals 17 residues. The CDR3 DNA reads TGCGCCAGCAGCTTGGCGAGGGACAGTTCCCTTCTGACTGAAGCTTTCTTT. Translated, it gives CASSLARDSSLLTEAFF.

The chain is built from TRBV18 and TRBJ2-1; D uncertain. The CDR3 contains 17 residues. Trimming removed 6 bases at V and 0 bases at J, with 18 bases between. In germline, CDR1 is KGHSH, CDR2 LQKENI. The CDR3 DNA follows: TGTGCCAGCTCGCCGTGGGCGGACCTTTTCTCCTACAATGAGCAGTTCTTC. This codes for CASSPWADLFSYNEQFF.

This clonotype was counted between two and nine times. This sequence joins TRBV6-5 and TRBJ1-4, with no clear D. The CDR3 has 15 amino acids. Trimming stripped 5 bases from V and 3 bases from J, with 13 bases between. Germline-derived CDR1 and CDR2 are MNHEY and SVGAGI. The CDR3 is CASSMSERPNEKLFF. DNA of the CDR3: TGTGCCAGCAGTATGTCGGAGAGGCCTAATGAAAAACTGTTTTTT.

Of note for this clonotype: A much larger clone is a single base away; this may be a read error. The chain employs TRBV4-2 and TRBJ1-2, with TRBD1 matching 9 bases. The CDR3 totals 15 residues. Per the germline V gene, CDR1 is LGHNA and CDR2 is YNFKEQ. The CDR3 here is CAGSQRDRERNGYTF. For the CDR3, the DNA is TGTGCCGGCAGCCAGAGGGACAGGGAGAGGAATGGCTACACCTTC.

This clonotype was detected ten times or more. V and J are TRBV12-3 or TRBV12-4 and TRBJ1-5; D is uncertain. CDR3 size: 17 residues. Trimming cost V 0 bases and J 1 base, with 13 bases left between them. The CDR3, as DNA: TGTGCCAGCAGTTTAGCGGGCGGATTCCAAAGCAATCAGCCCCAGCATTTT. It is translated as CASSLAGGFQSNQPQHF.

This clonotype appeared a few times. The chain couples TRBV29-1 to TRBJ1-2; TRBD1 might be the D (5 bases). CDR3 size: 11 residues. Trimming shortened V by 7 bases and J by 4 bases, and 10 bases separated the two germline ends. Looked up from germline, CDR1 is SQVTM and CDR2 is ANQGSEA. The CDR3: CSDGGGYGYTF. In nucleotides, the CDR3 is TGCAGCGATGGGGGGGGCTATGGCTACACCTTC.

About this clonotype itself: The junction shows a germline mismatch at one end, possibly a read error. The rearrangement links TRBV4-1 to TRBJ1-6; TRBD1 matches 11 bases. From germline, CDR1 is MGHRA and CDR2 YSYEKL. The CDR3 length is 15 residues. CDR3 sequence (DNA): TGCGCCAGCAGCCAAGGGGACAGGGGGAATTTACCCCTCCACTTT. Protein sequence: CASSQGDRGNLPLHF.

This clonotype occurred many times. The chain is built from TRBV5-1 and TRBJ2-5; tentative D call: TRBD2 (6 bases). This CDR3 comprises 15 residues. Germline lookup yields CDR1 SGHRS and CDR2 YFSETQ. Trimming stripped 0 bases from V and 0 bases from J, with 9 bases between. CDR3 DNA: TGCGCCAGCAGCTTGGGGACTACGTACCAAGAGACCCAGTACTTC. Translation gives CASSLGTTYQETQYF.

This clonotype has a count of ten or more. This chain uses TRBV7-9 with TRBJ2-5, with no clear D. V lost 5 bases and J lost 5, with 9 bases in between. CDR1 is SEHNR, CDR2 FQNEAQ, per germline (reference sequence). The CDR3 length is 12 residues. CDR3 sequence: CASSTSSETQYF. CDR3 bases: TGTGCCAGCAGCACGTCTTCGGAGACCCAGTACTTC.

The V call is TRBV12-3 or TRBV12-4, the J call TRBJ2-5; 10 positions agree with TRBD1. The J call may be mistaken, given a closer DNA end match to TRBJ2-7. There are 15 residues in the CDR3. The chain's CDR3 is CASSTRTGTGDEQYF. The CDR3 region has the DNA TGTGCCAGCAGTACCCGGACAGGGACAGGGGACGAGCAGTACTTC.

The count of this clonotype is one. This may come from a read error, since a much larger clone is one base off. The rearrangement joins TRBV24-1 to TRBJ2-4, with D maybe TRBD2 (6 bases). The CDR3 has 15 amino acids. The V gene lost 4 bases and the J gene lost 8 bases, with 17 bases spanning the gap. Germline V gene data show CDR1 as KGHDR and CDR2 as SFDVKD. The CDR3 reads CATSETGTRKDIQYF. CDR3 nucleotides: TGTGCCACCAGTGAGACCGGGACTCGAAAAGACATTCAGTACTTC.

The V and J genes are TRBV9 and TRBJ1-3, with D unresolved. The germline V gene has CDR1 SGDLS and CDR2 YYNGEE. Trimming left V 4 bases short and J 2 bases short, with 13 bases between. This CDR3 comprises 15 residues. CDR3 protein: CASSPLEGAGNTIYF. The CDR3 DNA reads TGTGCCAGCAGCCCTCTCGAGGGCGCTGGAAACACCATATATTTT.

Concerning this clonotype: This may be a read error: a much more frequent sequence differs by one nucleotide. V is TRBV4-1 and J is TRBJ2-3; the D gene is possibly TRBD2 (7 bases). The germline V and J ends were trimmed by 6 bases and 9 bases, with 16 bases remaining between them. The CDR3 is made up of 13 amino acids. Germline V lookup: CDR1 MGHRA, CDR2 YSYEKL. The CDR3 bases are TGCGCCAGCAGGTTGAGGGAGGGGGGAACGCAGTATTTT. It yields the protein CASRLREGGTQYF.